Following are 3 T cell receptor beta chains from one sample sequenced in a study of regulatory T cells in long-lasting Graves disease. Specified time point: newly diagnosed GD, antithyroid drugs for less than 3 months. RNA extracted from PBMCs served as the sequencing template. Building the TCR beta libraries relied on iRepertoire HTBI primers, and CDR3 regions underwent Arm-PCR. TCRdb analysed the multiplex PCR reads with MiXCR anew, one entry per CDR3 protein. The sample consists of more than 400,000 distinct CDR3 sequences, about 15% of them appearing once. The data were also submitted as part of a second study, on T cells in Graves' hyperthyroidism and ophthalmopathy.

The specimen comprised peripheral blood mononuclear cells (PBMCs), sampled at new diagnosis, from a patient treated with antithyroid drugs. The receptors originated from a woman aged 25-40 years with Graves disease.

About this clonotype: Possible read error: a much larger clone is one base away. No conserved phenylalanine or tryptophan ends this CDR3, so it is likely a read error. V and J are TRBV27 and TRBJ2-3, with TRBD1 identical over 10 bases. The CDR3 extends over 14 amino acids. Germline assignment: CDR1 MNHEY and CDR2 SMNVEV (reference sequence). V lost 8 bases and J lost 4; bases outside the gene matches: 6. The CDR3 protein is CASRTTGGADTQYL. The CDR3 DNA reads TGTGCCAGCCGAACGACAGGGGGCGCAGATACGCAGTATCTT.

This clonotype was seen a handful of times. The chain employs TRBV9 and TRBJ1-1; D perhaps matches TRBD1 (5 bases). Germline V lookup: CDR1 SGDLS, CDR2 YYNGEE. The CDR3 covers 15 residues. V shed 3 bases and J shed 0 bases, with 12 bases lying between them. The CDR3 reads CASSARQIMNTEAFF. The CDR3 DNA is TGTGCCAGCAGCGCAAGACAGATTATGAACACTGAAGCTTTCTTT.

This clonotype was seen more than once but under ten times. This may arise from a read error, as a much more abundant clone is one base away. V is TRBV20-1 and J is TRBJ2-1; 8 nucleotides agree with TRBD2. The CDR3 sequence is 16 residues long. CDR1 DFQATT and CDR2 SNEGSKA come from the germline V gene (reference sequence). V dropped 3 bases and J dropped 6; count of bases not matched to a gene: 13. The CDR3 DNA reads as TGCAGTGCTAGTTCATTAGCGGGATTGAGGGGCAATGAGCAGTTCTTC. It specifies CSASSLAGLRGNEQFF.